These T cell receptor beta chains were read from a single sample in a study of immune reconstitution after stem cell transplant in scleroderma. Using its own MiXCR run on the RT-PCR reads, TCRdb lists one record per CDR3 protein. The sample records approximately 3,500 distinct CDR3 sequences, approximately 5.3% being singletons. The sample was acquired before or after autologous hematopoietic stem cell transplantation (not recorded which). The receptors stem from a female donor with systemic sclerosis. Both conserved end residues are part of each CDR3. A D gene is named only where the DNA matches it firmly. Clone size appears in some rows only: once, few, many, or a class for an expanded clone.

j_call cdr3_length v_call d_call clone_size cdr3_aa cdr3_nt
TRBJ2-1 13 TRBV7-3 - medium-sized CASSSSSRDEQFF TGTGCCAGCAGCTCATCCTCTAGAGATGAGCAGTTCTTC
TRBJ1-2 13 TRBV20-1 - many CSASGVGYSGYTF TGCAGTGCTAGTGGGGTGGGATACTCCGGCTACACCTTC
TRBJ2-7 11 TRBV29-1 - medium-sized CSVGQGGEQYF TGCAGCGTTGGACAGGGAGGGGAGCAGTACTTC
TRBJ2-7 13 TRBV7-8 - medium-sized CASSLADSYEQYF TGTGCCAGCAGCTTAGCAGATTCCTACGAGCAGTACTTC
TRBJ2-7 12 TRBV7-2 - medium-sized CASSRRTSEQYF TGTGCCAGCAGCAGACGGACATCCGAGCAGTACTTC
TRBJ2-5 13 TRBV7-2 TRBD1 many CASSGNRGETQYF TGTGCCAGCAGCGGCAACAGGGGGGAGACCCAGTACTTC
TRBJ2-6 19 TRBV20-1 TRBD1 few CSARDGKQGLNSGANVLTF TGCAGTGCTAGAGATGGGAAACAGGGGTTAAACTCTGGGGCCAACGTCCTGACTTTC
TRBJ2-1 15 TRBV29-1 TRBD2 medium-sized CSVDPLAGVGNEQFF TGCAGCGTTGACCCGCTAGCGGGAGTGGGGAATGAGCAGTTCTTC
TRBJ1-2 17 TRBV5-1 - medium-sized CASSRGLGGGANYGYTF TGCGCCAGCAGCCGGGGACTCGGAGGAGGTGCTAACTATGGCTACACCTTC
TRBJ1-3 15 TRBV3-1 - medium-sized CASSPSWQAGNTIYF TGTGCCAGCAGCCCCTCGTGGCAAGCTGGAAACACCATATATTTT
TRBJ2-3 15 TRBV5-1 TRBD2 - CASLEIAGSTDTQYF TGCGCCAGCCTGGAGATAGCGGGGAGCACAGATACGCAGTATTTT
TRBJ2-7 11 TRBV15 - medium-sized CATSRLGEQYF TGTGCCACCAGCAGATTGGGCGAGCAGTACTTC
TRBJ2-7 16 TRBV5-1 - medium-sized CASSLARTAGSYEQYF TGCGCCAGCAGCTTGGCCAGGACAGCGGGCTCCTACGAGCAGTACTTC
TRBJ1-4 15 TRBV27 - medium-sized CASSLTSGLEGKLFF TGTGCCAGCAGTTTAACCTCAGGGTTAGAGGGAAAACTGTTTTTT
TRBJ2-5 13 TRBV20-1 - medium-sized CSESAVRVETQYF TGCAGTGAATCGGCCGTTAGGGTAGAGACCCAGTACTTC
TRBJ1-1 15 TRBV5-1 - medium-sized CASQTSPTGIGEAFF TGCGCCAGCCAAACGTCACCCACAGGGATCGGTGAAGCTTTCTTT
TRBJ1-5 15 TRBV15 - - CAASRVPGGGGTQHF TGTGCCGCCAGCAGAGTGCCCGGCGGTGGGGGGACCCAGCATTTT
TRBJ1-3 13 TRBV20-1 - medium-sized CSASDNSGNTIYF TGCAGTGCTAGTGATAACTCTGGAAACACCATATATTTT
TRBJ2-7 16 TRBV7-8 TRBD2 medium-sized CASSISGGATFYEQYF TGTGCCAGCAGCATTAGCGGGGGGGCTACTTTCTACGAGCAGTACTTC
TRBJ2-5 16 TRBV12-3/TRBV12-4 - medium-sized CASSFLAGWEEETQYF TGTGCCAGCAGTTTCCTCGCGGGGTGGGAGGAAGAGACCCAGTACTTC
TRBJ2-1 15 TRBV7-2 TRBD2 many CASSLSGGIYNEQFF TGTGCCAGCAGCTTGTCGGGGGGGATTTACAATGAGCAGTTCTTC
TRBJ2-2 14 TRBV2 - many CASRETSNTGELFF TGTGCCAGCAGGGAGACATCGAACACCGGGGAGCTGTTTTTT
TRBJ1-5 14 TRBV10-3 - medium-sized CAISSGNSNQPQHF TGTGCCATCAGTTCCGGGAATAGCAATCAGCCCCAGCATTTT